These 26 T cell receptor beta chains came from one sample sequenced in a study of T cell changes during pregnancy in multiple sclerosis. Using immunoSEQ multiplex PCR, the repertoire was profiled, and TCRdb retains in-frame clones only, with some absent. The data contain around 32,000 clones, roughly 87% of them seen just once; the ten biggest clones take up over 8.5%. This material consisted of CD8+ T cells from peripheral blood mononuclear cells, taken in the third trimester of pregnancy. The receptors derive from a female donor with multiple sclerosis, enrolled in a pregnancy study.

The V gene is TRBV6-5, the J gene TRBJ2-1, with D possibly matching TRBD1 (6 bases). V lost 5 bases and J 0 bases, leaving 11 bases between the germline ends. This CDR3 comprises 15 residues. Per germline, CDR1 MNHEY and CDR2 SVGAGI. CDR3 in DNA: TGTGCCAGCAGTCGGGACACGAGCTCCTACAATGAGCAGTTCTTC. This encodes CASSRDTSSYNEQFF.

This sequence joins TRBV7-2 and TRBJ2-7, with TRBD2 identical over 7 bases. Germline values: CDR1 SGHTA, CDR2 FQGNSA. J was trimmed by 2 bases and V by 5 bases; bases with no gene match: 9. CDR3 length equals 15 residues. CDR3 loop: CASSPQGREAYEQYF. The DNA of the CDR3 is TGTGCCAGCAGCCCCCAAGGCCGGGAGGCCTACGAGCAGTACTTC. Complete variable domain (other parts from reference TRBV7-2 and TRBJ2-7): GAGVSQSPSNKVTEKGKDVELRCDPISGHTALYWYRQSLGQGLEFLIYFQGNSAPDKSGLPSDRFSAERTGGSVSTLTIQRTQQEDSAVYLCASSPQGREAYEQYFGPGTRLTVT.

The chain uses TRBV7-6 and TRBJ2-2, with D perhaps matching TRBD2 (7 bases). Per germline, CDR1 SGHVS and CDR2 FNYEAQ. V lost 5 bases to trimming and J lost 6 bases, with 16 bases between them. This CDR3 is 15 amino acids long. The CDR3 DNA is TGTGCCAGCAGCCCCGGGACGGGGGGCCCCGGGGAGCTGTTTTTT. This codes for CASSPGTGGPGELFF. The whole variable domain, remainder taken from reference TRBV7-6 and TRBJ2-2, is GAGVSQSPRYKVTKRGQDVALRCDPISGHVSLYWYRQALGQGPEFLTYFNYEAQQDKSGLPNDRFSAERPEGSISTLTIQRTEQRDSAMYRCASSPGTGGPGELFFGEGSRLTVL.

This chain joins TRBV9 and TRBJ2-1; no firm D call. The CDR3 has 14 residues. Germline-derived CDR1 and CDR2 are SGDLS and YYNGEE. V gave up 4 bases and J gave up 7 bases, with 15 bases separating them. CDR3 region: CASSPGESRNEQFF. The CDR3, as DNA: TGTGCCAGCAGCCCCGGAGAGTCCAGAAATGAGCAGTTCTTC. The full variable domain, its missing parts supplied by reference TRBV9 and TRBJ2-1, is DSGVTQTPKHLITATGQRVTLRCSPRSGDLSVYWYQQSLDQGLQFLIQYYNGEERAKGNILERFSAQQFPDLHSELNLSSLELGDSALYFCASSPGESRNEQFFGPGTRLTVL.

CDR3 in DNA: TGTGCCAGCAGTTTAATGGGCAACAATGAGCAGTTCTTC. As protein: CASSLMGNNEQFF. The chain joins TRBV28 to TRBJ2-1, with D unclear. Trimming removed 2 bases from V and 5 bases from J, with 7 bases in between. In germline, CDR1 is MDHEN, CDR2 SYDVKM. There are 13 residues in the CDR3.

DNA for the CDR3: TGTGCCAGTTCTGAGCGGGGCACAGATACGCAGTATTTT. Translating it yields CASSERGTDTQYF. This chain connects TRBV19 to TRBJ2-3; a possible D gene is TRBD2 (6 bases). Germline V gives CDR1 LNHDA, CDR2 SQIVND (reference sequence). The CDR3 consists of 13 residues. The V gene lost 8 bases and the J gene lost 1 base, with 10 bases spanning the gap.

This rearrangement joins TRBV18 to TRBJ1-2; no reliable D call. CDR1 and CDR2 from the germline V gene are KGHSH and LQKENI. The ends were cut back, 6 bases at V and 8 bases at J, with 13 bases in the middle. This CDR3 contains 12 residues. CDR3: CASSGRRQGYTF. CDR3 nucleotide sequence: TGTGCCAGCTCTGGGCGCCGGCAAGGCTACACCTTC.

The chain carries TRBV25-1 and TRBJ2-1, with a possible D match to TRBD1 (5 bases). Trimming took 6 bases from V and 3 from J, leaving 6 bases between them. Germline-derived CDR1 and CDR2 are MGHDK and SYGVNS. The CDR3 sequence is 12 residues long. Here the CDR3 reads CASSQGYNEQFF. The DNA of the CDR3 is TGTGCCAGCAGCCAGGGCTACAATGAGCAGTTCTTC.

J is TRBJ1-6 and V is TRBV7-3; D is possibly TRBD1 (5 bases). CDR1 and CDR2 from the germline V gene are SGHTA and FQGTGA. CDR3 length equals 15 residues. Trimming stripped 0 bases from V and 6 bases from J, with 9 bases between. CDR3 loop: CASSLTGGANSPLHF. CDR3 DNA: TGTGCCAGCAGCTTAACGGGAGGGGCTAATTCACCCCTCCACTTT.

The chain has TRBV11-1 and TRBJ2-7, with TRBD1 as a possible D gene (6 bases). Germline V gene lookup returns CDR1 SGHAT and CDR2 FQDESV (reference sequence). This CDR3 spans 14 amino acids. V gave up 4 bases and J gave up 4 bases, with 14 bases separating them. The CDR3 bases are TGTGCCAGCAGCTCCCGTGGACAGTATTACGAGCAGTACTTC. As protein: CASSSRGQYYEQYF.

The V and J genes are TRBV29-1 and TRBJ2-1; 9 bases agree with TRBD1. With V trimmed by 8 bases and J by 4 bases, 9 bases remained unmatched. This CDR3 has 14 residues. Germline loops: CDR1 SQVTM, CDR2 ANQGSEA. Here the CDR3 reads CSSSDRGDYNEQFF. The CDR3 bases are TGCAGCTCCAGTGACAGGGGGGATTACAATGAGCAGTTCTTC.

The rearrangement links TRBV9 to TRBJ2-2; 8 nucleotides agree with TRBD2. The CDR3 has 17 residues. V lost 1 base and J lost 6; bases outside the gene matches: 11. The germline gives CDR1 SGDLS, CDR2 YYNGEE. Here the CDR3 reads CASSVNKAGGAPGELFF. The CDR3 region has the DNA TGTGCCAGCAGCGTAAATAAGGCGGGAGGAGCCCCCGGGGAGCTGTTTTTT.

This clone has only one observation. This chain uses TRBV28 with TRBJ2-3; maybe TRBD1 (6 bases). Trimming removed 6 bases at V and 0 bases at J, with 16 bases between. The CDR3 loop spans 16 amino acids. Germline loops: CDR1 MDHEN, CDR2 SYDVKM. In DNA, the CDR3 is TGTGCCAGCAGCAACGGACAGCTCCGCAGCACAGATACGCAGTATTTT. Translated: CASSNGQLRSTDTQYF.

The chain carries TRBV7-6 and TRBJ2-1, with a weak D call TRBD2 (6 bases). Per germline, CDR1 SGHVS and CDR2 FNYEAQ. CDR3 length: 15 residues. Trimming removed 2 bases at V and 8 bases at J, with 16 bases between. CDR3 nucleotide sequence: TGTGCCAGCAGCTTAATAGCGGAGGTAATCGATGAGCAGTTCTTC. Translation: CASSLIAEVIDEQFF.

This clone has just one count. V usage is TRBV7-3 and J usage is TRBJ1-1; weak D call: TRBD1 (6 bases). The germline V and J ends were trimmed by 5 bases and 0 bases, with 13 bases remaining between them. In germline, CDR1 is SGHTA, CDR2 FQGTGA. The CDR3 totals 15 residues. The CDR3 here is CASSPSGGLNTEAFF. DNA of the CDR3: TGTGCCAGCAGCCCGTCGGGGGGGCTGAACACTGAAGCTTTCTTT.

The V and J genes are TRBV30 and TRBJ1-1; D might be TRBD1 (5 bases). The CDR3 totals 10 residues. Germline loops: CDR1 GTSNPN, CDR2 SVGIG (reference sequence). The V end lost 3 bases, the J end lost 7 bases, and 6 bases lay between the germline ends. The CDR3 protein is CAWSRDEAFF. CDR3 in DNA: TGTGCCTGGAGCAGGGATGAAGCTTTCTTT.

The rearrangement joins TRBV19 to TRBJ1-2, with no clear D. The CDR3 sequence is 16 residues long. Trimming pared 0 bases from V and 5 bases from J, leaving 16 bases between. The germline CDR1 and CDR2 sequences are LNHDA and SQIVND (reference sequence). CDR3 loop: CASSIDPQAGRYGYTF. The CDR3 DNA sequence: TGTGCCAGTAGTATAGACCCCCAAGCGGGGAGGTATGGCTACACCTTC.

V is TRBV9 and J is TRBJ2-1, with TRBD2 identical over 11 bases. Per germline, CDR1 SGDLS and CDR2 YYNGEE. CDR3 size: 15 residues. V trimming: 3 bases; J trimming: 4 bases; junction bases outside the gene matches: 3. Here the CDR3 reads CASSETSGIYNEQFF. The CDR3 DNA reads as TGTGCCAGCAGCGAGACTAGCGGGATTTACAATGAGCAGTTCTTC.

This clone was detected a few times. The rearrangement links TRBV27 to TRBJ1-1, with 9 bases fitting TRBD1. Losses at the gene ends were 5 bases for V and 0 bases for J; bases not matched to a gene: 4. Germline V CDR1 and CDR2: MNHEY, SMNVEV (reference sequence). The CDR3 loop spans 15 amino acids. This CDR3 is CASSLRTGVNTEAFF. The CDR3 nucleotides read TGTGCCAGCAGTCTTCGGACAGGGGTGAACACTGAAGCTTTCTTT.

This sequence joins TRBV5-6 and TRBJ2-7, with 7 nucleotides matching TRBD1. Trimming at V came to 3 bases and at J to 1 base, leaving 1 base not matched to a gene. CDR3 length: 13 residues. CDR1 and CDR2 from the germline V gene are SGHDT and YYEEEE. CDR3 protein: CASSSGGSYEQYF. The CDR3 DNA is TGTGCCAGCAGCTCAGGGGGATCCTACGAGCAGTACTTC.

The V gene is TRBV13, the J gene TRBJ2-7; 12 nucleotides align to TRBD2. This CDR3 is built from 17 residues. Per germline, CDR1 PRHDT and CDR2 FYEKMQ (reference sequence). J was trimmed by 1 base and V by 4 bases; bases with no gene match: 8. In DNA form, the CDR3 reads TGTGCCAGCAGCTCCGGGCATACTAGCGGGGGGTCCTACGAGCAGTACTTC. Translation: CASSSGHTSGGSYEQYF.

The chain combines TRBV27 with TRBJ2-1, with D maybe TRBD2 (6 bases). Per the germline V gene, CDR1 is MNHEY and CDR2 is SMNVEV (reference sequence). The V end was cut by 7 bases, the J end by 7 bases, with 17 bases between. The CDR3 length is 14 residues. CDR3 in amino acids: CASISSGGSNEQFF. The CDR3 DNA sequence: TGTGCCAGCATTTCCTCCGGGGGATCGAATGAGCAGTTCTTC.

The chain carries TRBV28 and TRBJ2-1; 10 bases agree with TRBD2. CDR1 is MDHEN, CDR2 SYDVKM, per germline. This CDR3 has 17 residues. J was trimmed by 0 bases and V by 9 bases; bases with no gene match: 11. In nucleotides, the CDR3 is TGTGCCAGTACCCTAGCGGGAGTGATTATCTCCTACAATGAGCAGTTCTTC. Protein product: CASTLAGVIISYNEQFF.

The chain uses TRBV5-1 and TRBJ2-7; 7 bases agree with TRBD2. The CDR3 extends over 15 amino acids. J was trimmed by 2 bases and V by 0 bases; bases with no gene match: 5. The germline gives CDR1 SGHRS, CDR2 YFSETQ. The CDR3 DNA is TGCGCCAGCAGCTTGGAGGGAGGGATGACCTACGAGCAGTACTTC. Translating it yields CASSLEGGMTYEQYF.

This chain connects TRBV6-1 to TRBJ1-4; D is uncertain. The CDR3 is made up of 13 amino acids. Trimming shortened V by 9 bases and J by 0 bases, and 8 bases separated the two germline ends. From germline, CDR1 is MNHNS and CDR2 SASEGT. The CDR3 region is CASRQATNEKLFF. DNA for the CDR3: TGTGCCAGTCGCCAGGCAACTAATGAAAAACTGTTTTTT.

The chain is built from TRBV7-9 and TRBJ1-5, with D possibly TRBD1 on 6 matching bases. CDR3 length equals 15 residues. Germline lookup yields CDR1 SEHNR and CDR2 FQNEAQ (reference sequence). V was pared by 5 bases and J by 0 bases, with 11 bases between. The CDR3 loop is CASSRGGYSNQPQHF. As DNA, the CDR3 is TGTGCCAGCAGCCGGGGGGGCTATAGCAATCAGCCCCAGCATTTT.